These 13 T cell receptor beta chains were sequenced from one sample in a study of T cells expressing NK-cell markers. TCRdb re-called the 5' RACE reads and shows each CDR3 protein once, DNA omitted. The specimen's table records 150,000 to 180,000 distinct CDR3 sequences. The source material was blood T cells: a sorted CD56 or NKG2C T cell subset, CD4+ or CD8+ T cells, or bulk PBMC T cells (not recorded which). Every receptor here comes from a woman aged 45-65 years in good health.

The rearrangement links TRBV4-1 to TRBJ2-7. Germline V gene lookup returns CDR1 MGHRA and CDR2 YSYEKL. The CDR3 contains 12 residues. The chain's CDR3 is CASSQVSEEQYF.

This sequence joins TRBV20-1 and TRBJ2-3; TCRdb returns TRBD2, unconfirmable since there is no DNA. The CDR3 consists of 16 residues. The germline V gene encodes CDR1 DFQATT and CDR2 SNEGSKA (reference sequence). The CDR3 sequence: CSAPPPLEGLTDTQYF.

The chain recombines TRBV27 with TRBJ2-1; there is no DNA to check the TCRdb D call of TRBD2. The CDR3 loop spans 14 amino acids. Germline values: CDR1 MNHEY, CDR2 SMNVEV (reference sequence). Here the CDR3 reads CASIRLAGYNEQFF.

The rearrangement joins TRBV29-1 to TRBJ2-1; the D gene TCRdb calls, TRBD2, cannot be checked with no DNA. Germline V gene data show CDR1 as SQVTM and CDR2 as ANQGSEA. The CDR3 is made up of 16 amino acids. This CDR3 reads CSEWTSGRSSYNEQFF.

The chain has TRBV5-1 and TRBJ1-1; without DNA, the TCRdb call of TRBD1 cannot be checked. CDR3 length: 13 amino acids. The germline V gene has CDR1 SGHRS and CDR2 YFSETQ. CDR3 in amino acids: CASSFDRDTEAFF.

The chain uses TRBV2 and TRBJ2-3; TCRdb lists TRBD2, though no DNA is available to test this call. This CDR3 contains 14 residues. The germline CDR1 and CDR2 sequences are SNHLY and FYNNEI. The chain's CDR3 is CASSALAGPDTQYF.

The chain uses TRBV20-1 and TRBJ2-3; TCRdb reports TRBD2, a call that lacks DNA to check it against. Germline CDR1 DFQATT, CDR2 SNEGSKA (reference sequence). CDR3 length equals 16 residues. The CDR3 loop is CSARDLSGRRTDTQYF.

The chain has TRBV5-6 and TRBJ1-1; TCRdb's D call of TRBD1 is untestable without DNA. The CDR3 length is 12 residues. Looked up from germline, CDR1 is SGHDT and CDR2 is YYEEEE. This chain's CDR3 is CASSLRGPGAFF. The whole variable domain, filled in from reference TRBV5-6 and TRBJ1-1, reads DAGVTQSPTHLIKTRGQQVTLRCSPKSGHDTVSWYQQALGQGPQFIFQYYEEEERQRGNFPDRFSGHQFPNYSSELNVNALLLGDSALYLCASSLRGPGAFFGQGTRLTVV.

J is TRBJ2-1 and V is TRBV12-3 or TRBV12-4; there is no DNA to check the TCRdb D call of TRBD1. The CDR3 sequence is 16 residues long. CDR3 residues: CASSLIGTGGFSEQFF.

The chain employs TRBV20-1 and TRBJ2-1; without DNA, the TCRdb call of TRBD2 cannot be checked. CDR1 and CDR2 from the germline V gene are DFQATT and SNEGSKA (reference sequence). The CDR3 runs 14 residues. CDR3 sequence: CSAPSSVDYNEQFF.

This chain connects TRBV5-6 to TRBJ2-7. This CDR3 spans 15 amino acids. CDR1 is SGHDT and CDR2 is YYEEEE in the germline V gene. This CDR3 reads CASSLTPRDSYEQYF.

The chain recombines TRBV10-3 with TRBJ2-1; absent DNA, TCRdb's TRBD1 call cannot be checked. The CDR3 spans 13 residues. CDR1 and CDR2 from the germline V gene are ENHRY and SYGVKD. The CDR3 reads CAIRGDQNQEQFF.

The rearrangement links TRBV25-1 to TRBJ2-7; the D gene TCRdb calls, TRBD1, cannot be checked with no DNA. CDR1 and CDR2 (germline): MGHDK, SYGVNS. The CDR3 is 11 residues long. The CDR3 here is CAISRGTGLYF.